The rows below give T cell receptor beta chains drawn from one sample of a study of Tregs in tolerant kidney transplant recipients. The assay was immunoSEQ multiplex PCR, and TCRdb's table has in-frame clones only and misses some. The table includes some 16,000 clones, just over 90% detected once. The material sequenced was CD8+ T cells from blood. The receptors stem from a human donor in good health. The CDR3 runs from the conserved cysteine through the conserved F or W. The D gene is left open where the match is weak. Clone size is stated in some rows and not others, as once, few, many or a class when expanded.

v_call,clone_size,d_call,cdr3_length,j_call,cdr3_aa,cdr3_nt
TRBV18,medium-sized,.,14,TRBJ1-4,CASLYGQTDEKLFF,TGTGCCAGCTTATACGGGCAGACGGATGAAAAACTGTTTTTT
TRBV14,.,.,12,TRBJ1-1,CASSQVNTEAFF,TGTGCCAGCAGCCAGGTTAACACTGAAGCTTTCTTT
TRBV6-7,.,.,10,TRBJ2-7,CASSFGEQYF,TGTGCCAGCAGTTTCGGCGAGCAGTACTTC
TRBV6-6,.,.,16,TRBJ1-5,CASSLIRQGSDQPQHF,TGTGCCAGCAGTTTAATTCGGCAGGGGAGCGATCAGCCCCAGCATTTT
TRBV4-1,.,TRBD2,18,TRBJ2-3,CASSQGRASGPSTDTQYF,TGCGCCAGCAGCCAAGGGAGGGCTAGCGGGCCTAGCACAGATACGCAGTATTTT
TRBV10-3,.,TRBD2,13,TRBJ2-1,CAISETGGNEQFF,TGTGCCATCAGTGAAACGGGGGGCAATGAGCAGTTCTTC
TRBV7-6,.,TRBD1,17,TRBJ1-2,CASSLGPPGQDPYGYTF,TGTGCCAGCAGCTTAGGTCCACCGGGACAGGACCCCTATGGCTACACCTTC
TRBV15,.,.,15,TRBJ1-1,CATSRDRASHTEAFF,TGTGCCACCAGCAGAGATCGGGCCTCGCACACTGAAGCTTTCTTT
TRBV6-1,.,.,16,TRBJ2-1,CASSEALWQGRDEQFF,TGTGCCAGCAGTGAAGCGCTTTGGCAGGGGCGGGATGAGCAGTTCTTC
TRBV5-1,.,TRBD2,16,TRBJ2-7,CASSPRVGRETYEQYF,TGCGCCAGCAGCCCAAGGGTTGGGAGGGAGACCTACGAGCAGTACTTC
TRBV19,.,.,12,TRBJ1-1,CASSIGNTEAFF,TGTGCCAGTAGTATCGGGAACACTGAAGCTTTCTTT
TRBV19,.,.,12,TRBJ1-2,CASEQGDRGYTF,TGTGCCAGTGAACAAGGGGACCGGGGCTACACCTTC
TRBV11-2,once,TRBD1,14,TRBJ1-4,CASSLTGGSEKLFF,TGTGCCAGCAGCTTAACAGGGGGAAGTGAAAAACTGTTTTTT
TRBV5-1,.,TRBD2,17,TRBJ2-1,CASSPRTSGSLYNEQFF,TGCGCCAGCAGCCCGCGGACTAGCGGGAGCCTATACAATGAGCAGTTCTTC
TRBV4-2,once,.,13,TRBJ2-7,CASSQGAGDEQYF,TGTGCCAGCAGCCAAGGGGCAGGGGACGAGCAGTACTTC
TRBV19,.,.,13,TRBJ2-7,CASSMGASYEQYF,TGTGCCAGTAGTATGGGGGCCTCCTACGAGCAGTACTTC
TRBV4-1,.,TRBD2,16,TRBJ2-7,CASSAGTSGTSYEQYF,TGCGCCAGCAGCGCCGGGACTAGCGGGACTTCCTACGAGCAGTACTTC
TRBV30,.,.,13,TRBJ2-7,CAWSVGRGYEQYF,TGTGCCTGGAGTGTAGGCAGGGGCTACGAGCAGTACTTC
TRBV11-2,.,TRBD2,15,TRBJ2-5,CASSLGTSGRKTQYF,TGTGCCAGCAGCTTAGGGACTAGCGGGAGAAAGACCCAGTACTTC
TRBV2,.,.,12,TRBJ2-7,CASRKGGYEQYF,TGTGCCAGCAGAAAAGGGGGTTACGAGCAGTACTTC
TRBV30,.,TRBD1,13,TRBJ2-7,CAWEKGQGDEQYF,TGTGCCTGGGAGAAGGGACAGGGAGACGAGCAGTACTTC
TRBV7-9,once,.,13,TRBJ1-4,CASSVGLQGVLFF,TGTGCCAGCAGCGTCGGGCTGCAGGGAGTTCTGTTTTTT
TRBV10-3,.,.,13,TRBJ2-7,CAISVQDPNEQYF,TGTGCCATCAGTGTGCAGGACCCCAACGAGCAGTACTTC
TRBV29-1,once,.,11,TRBJ2-7,CSVEGGNEQYF,TGCAGCGTTGAAGGGGGAAATGAGCAGTACTTC
TRBV18,.,TRBD2,15,TRBJ2-7,CASSDSGREDYEQYF,TGTGCCAGCTCAGATAGCGGGAGAGAGGATTACGAGCAGTACTTC
TRBV7-8,.,.,16,TRBJ2-7,CASSLGGQGSTYEQYF,TGTGCCAGCAGCTTAGGGGGTCAGGGGTCCACCTACGAGCAGTACTTC
TRBV4-3,.,.,13,TRBJ1-1,CASSQVQGEEAFF,TGCGCCAGCAGCCAAGTCCAGGGAGAGGAAGCTTTCTTT
TRBV11-2,.,.,14,TRBJ2-3,CASSLGAGPDTQYF,TGTGCCAGCAGCTTAGGAGCCGGGCCAGATACGCAGTATTTT
TRBV25-1,.,.,13,TRBJ1-6,CASQISINSPLHF,TGTGCCAGCCAAATCAGTATAAATTCACCCCTCCACTTT